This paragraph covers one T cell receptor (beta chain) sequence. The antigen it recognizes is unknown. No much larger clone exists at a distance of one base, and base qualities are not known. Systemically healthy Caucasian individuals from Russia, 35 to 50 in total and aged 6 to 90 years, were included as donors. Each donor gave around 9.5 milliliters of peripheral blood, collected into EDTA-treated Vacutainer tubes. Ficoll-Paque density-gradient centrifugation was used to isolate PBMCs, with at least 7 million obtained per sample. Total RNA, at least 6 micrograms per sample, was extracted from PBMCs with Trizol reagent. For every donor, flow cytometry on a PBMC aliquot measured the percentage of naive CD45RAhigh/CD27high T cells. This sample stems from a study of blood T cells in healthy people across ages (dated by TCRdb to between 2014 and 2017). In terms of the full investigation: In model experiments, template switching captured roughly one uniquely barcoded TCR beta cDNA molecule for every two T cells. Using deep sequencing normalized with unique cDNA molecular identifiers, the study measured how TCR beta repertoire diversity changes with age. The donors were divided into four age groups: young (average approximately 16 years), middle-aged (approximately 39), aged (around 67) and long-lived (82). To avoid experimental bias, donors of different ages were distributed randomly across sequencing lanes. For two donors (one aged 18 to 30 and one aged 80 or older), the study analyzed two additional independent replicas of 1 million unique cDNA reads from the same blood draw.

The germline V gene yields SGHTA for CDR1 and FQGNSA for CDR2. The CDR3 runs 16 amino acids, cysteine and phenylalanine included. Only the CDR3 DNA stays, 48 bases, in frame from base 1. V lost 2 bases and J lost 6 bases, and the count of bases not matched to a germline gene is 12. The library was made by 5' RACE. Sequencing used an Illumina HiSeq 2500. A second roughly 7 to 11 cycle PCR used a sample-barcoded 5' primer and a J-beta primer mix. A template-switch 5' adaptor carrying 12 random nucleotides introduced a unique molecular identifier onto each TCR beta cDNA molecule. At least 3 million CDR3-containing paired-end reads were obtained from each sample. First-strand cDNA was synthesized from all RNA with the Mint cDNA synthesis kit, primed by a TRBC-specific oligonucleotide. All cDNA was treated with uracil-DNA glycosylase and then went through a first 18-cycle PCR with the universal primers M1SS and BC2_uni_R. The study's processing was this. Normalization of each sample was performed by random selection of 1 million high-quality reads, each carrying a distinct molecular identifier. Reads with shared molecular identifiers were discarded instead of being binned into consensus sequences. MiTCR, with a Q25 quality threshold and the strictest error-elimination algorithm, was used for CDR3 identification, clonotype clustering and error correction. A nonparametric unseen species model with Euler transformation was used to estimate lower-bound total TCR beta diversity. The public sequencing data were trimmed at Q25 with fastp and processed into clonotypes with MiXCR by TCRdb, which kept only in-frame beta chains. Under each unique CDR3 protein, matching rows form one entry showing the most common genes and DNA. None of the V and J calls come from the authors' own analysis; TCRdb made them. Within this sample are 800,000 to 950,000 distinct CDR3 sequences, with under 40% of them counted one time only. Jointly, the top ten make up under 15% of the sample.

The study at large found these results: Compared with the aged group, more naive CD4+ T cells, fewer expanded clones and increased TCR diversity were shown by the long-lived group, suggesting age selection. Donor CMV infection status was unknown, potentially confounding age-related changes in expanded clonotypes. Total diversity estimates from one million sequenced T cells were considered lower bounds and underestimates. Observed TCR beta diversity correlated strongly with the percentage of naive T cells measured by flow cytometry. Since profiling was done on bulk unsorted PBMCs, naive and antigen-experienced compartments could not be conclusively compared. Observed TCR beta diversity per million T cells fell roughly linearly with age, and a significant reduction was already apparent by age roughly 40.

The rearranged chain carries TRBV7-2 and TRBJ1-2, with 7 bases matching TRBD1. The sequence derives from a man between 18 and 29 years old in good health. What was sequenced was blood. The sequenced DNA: TGTGCCAGCAGCTTACCCCCCGCGACAGGGAGGGATGGCTACACCTTC. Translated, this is CASSLPPATGRDGYTF.